In its sample, the clone carrying this T cell receptor beta chain was seen a few times. The sample originates from a study of blood T cell repertoires in COVID-19. The wider study: Acute and convalescent COVID-19 specimens originated in the United States, Italy and Spain. T cells, B-cell-depleted T cells, or PBMCs supplied cDNA or gDNA.

In the original analysis: Amplification with reference gene primers provided the estimates of nucleated cell counts. Sequenced by immunoSEQ multiplex PCR; TCRdb stores in-frame clones only, minus some. That table is the source of V, J and clone size, and D and trimming were worked out from the DNA. The data hold approximately 300,000 clones, with approximately 86% observed a single time. The CDR3 consists of 15 residues. Trimming took 0 bases from V and 1 from J, leaving 9 bases between them. CDR1 and CDR2 from the germline V gene are LGHNA and YSLEER. This sequence joins TRBV4-3 and TRBJ1-2; unclear D gene. The clonotype comes from a man in his late teens or twenties with active or convalescent COVID-19. The sample consisted of peripheral blood. The CDR3 loop reads CASSQEAGNNYGYTF. Written as DNA, the CDR3 is TGCGCCAGCAGCCAAGAGGCAGGAAATAACTATGGCTACACCTTC.